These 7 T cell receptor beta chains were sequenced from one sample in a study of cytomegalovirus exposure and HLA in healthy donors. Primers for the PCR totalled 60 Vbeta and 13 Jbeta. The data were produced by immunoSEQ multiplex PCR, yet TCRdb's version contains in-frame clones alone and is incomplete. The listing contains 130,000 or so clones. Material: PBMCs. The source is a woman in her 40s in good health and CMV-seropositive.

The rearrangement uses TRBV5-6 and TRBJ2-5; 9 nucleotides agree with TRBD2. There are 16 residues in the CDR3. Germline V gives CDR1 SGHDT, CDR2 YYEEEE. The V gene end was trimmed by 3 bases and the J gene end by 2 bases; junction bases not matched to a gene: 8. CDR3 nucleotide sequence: TGTGCCAGCAGCTCGCTACTAGCGGGCCTTCAAGAGACCCAGTACTTC. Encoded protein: CASSSLLAGLQETQYF. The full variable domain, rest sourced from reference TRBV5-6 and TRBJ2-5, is DAGVTQSPTHLIKTRGQQVTLRCSPKSGHDTVSWYQQALGQGPQFIFQYYEEEERQRGNFPDRFSGHQFPNYSSELNVNALLLGDSALYLCASSSLLAGLQETQYFGPGTRLLVL.

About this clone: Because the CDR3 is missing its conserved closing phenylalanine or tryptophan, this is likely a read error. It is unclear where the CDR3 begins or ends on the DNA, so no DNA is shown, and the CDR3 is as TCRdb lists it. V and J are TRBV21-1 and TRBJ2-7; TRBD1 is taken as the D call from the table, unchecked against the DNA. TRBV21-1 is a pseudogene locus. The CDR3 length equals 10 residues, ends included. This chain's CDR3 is CASSKVDRIL.

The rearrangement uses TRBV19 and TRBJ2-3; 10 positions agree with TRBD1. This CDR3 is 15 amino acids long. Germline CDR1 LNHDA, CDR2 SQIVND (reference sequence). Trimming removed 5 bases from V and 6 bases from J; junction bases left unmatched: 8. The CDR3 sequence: CASSPAGTGDDTQYF. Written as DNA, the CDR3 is TGTGCCAGTAGTCCGGCCGGGACAGGGGACGATACGCAGTATTTT.

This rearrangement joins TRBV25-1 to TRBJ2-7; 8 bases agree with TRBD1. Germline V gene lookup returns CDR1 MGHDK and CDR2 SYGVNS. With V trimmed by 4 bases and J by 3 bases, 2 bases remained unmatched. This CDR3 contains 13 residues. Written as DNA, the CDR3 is TGTGCCAGCAGTGGGACAGGGTTCTACGAGCAGTACTTC. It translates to CASSGTGFYEQYF.

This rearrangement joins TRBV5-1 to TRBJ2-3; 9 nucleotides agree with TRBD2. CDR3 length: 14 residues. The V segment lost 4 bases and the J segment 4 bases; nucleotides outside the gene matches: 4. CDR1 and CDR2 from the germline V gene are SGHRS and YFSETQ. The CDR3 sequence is CASSIRTSADTQYF. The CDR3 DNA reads TGCGCCAGCAGCATACGGACTAGCGCAGATACGCAGTATTTT.

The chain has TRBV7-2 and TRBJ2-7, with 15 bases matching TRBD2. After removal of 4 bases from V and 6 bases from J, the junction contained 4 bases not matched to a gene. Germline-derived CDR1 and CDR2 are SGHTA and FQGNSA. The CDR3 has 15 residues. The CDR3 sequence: CASSSGLAGGPEQYF. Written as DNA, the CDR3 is TGTGCCAGCAGCTCGGGACTAGCGGGAGGACCCGAGCAGTACTTC.

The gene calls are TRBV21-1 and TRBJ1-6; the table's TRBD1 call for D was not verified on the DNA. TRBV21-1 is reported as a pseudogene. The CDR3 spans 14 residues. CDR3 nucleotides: TGTGCCAGCAGCAACCGGGACAGGGCTTCGCCCCTCCACTTT. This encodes CASSNRDRASPLHF.